The 4 T cell receptor beta chains in this list originate from one sample, sequenced in a study of blood T cell repertoires in COVID-19. Assay: immunoSEQ multiplex PCR; the TCRdb copy retains only in-frame clones and omits some. The profile shows about 97,000 clones, roughly 80% of them singletons. The sample comprised peripheral blood. These receptors were taken from a man in his 60s with acute or convalescent COVID-19.

The V and J genes are TRBV7-9 and TRBJ1-4; the D gene is possibly TRBD1 (5 bases). The CDR3 length is 17 residues. Germline values: CDR1 SEHNR, CDR2 FQNEAQ (reference sequence). V was trimmed by 4 bases and J by 4 bases, leaving 19 bases between them. The CDR3 DNA is TGTGCCAGCAGCTACAGGCGGTCAGCGCCGCTTAATGAAAAACTGTTTTTT. Protein product: CASSYRRSAPLNEKLFF.

The rearrangement uses TRBV5-4 and TRBJ1-1, with 8 bases fitting TRBD1. After removal of 1 base from V and 6 bases from J, the junction contained 11 bases not matched to a gene. The germline gives CDR1 SGHNT, CDR2 YYREEE (reference sequence). The CDR3 length is 16 residues. The CDR3 reads CASSLNTGGFIAEAFF. The CDR3, as DNA: TGTGCCAGCAGCTTGAATACAGGGGGGTTTATCGCTGAAGCTTTCTTT.

The V call is TRBV10-3, the J call TRBJ2-7; TRBD1 is a possible D gene (5 bases). V was shortened by 2 bases and J by 2 bases, with 13 bases between the two germline ends. This CDR3 contains 15 residues. Germline V gene lookup returns CDR1 ENHRY and CDR2 SYGVKD. The CDR3 DNA reads as TGTGCCATCAGTGAGACTGACAGCCCGACCTACGAGCAGTACTTC. It encodes CAISETDSPTYEQYF.

This chain connects TRBV5-1 to TRBJ2-1; TRBD2 aligns across 10 bases. Germline assignment: CDR1 SGHRS and CDR2 YFSETQ. The trim removed 5 bases at V and 4 bases at J, leaving 6 bases unmatched. The CDR3 runs 15 residues. In DNA, the CDR3 is TGCGCCAGCAGTTCTAGCGGGAGAACGTACAATGAGCAGTTCTTC. This sequence encodes CASSSSGRTYNEQFF.